This TCR beta chain appears in the sequencing data of a study of graft-versus-host responses after intestinal transplantation. A note on this clone: Its target is unknown.

Clones were read by immunoSEQ multiplex PCR, and TCRdb kept only the in-frame ones, dropping some. Here the sample spans about 100,000 clones, roughly 90% being singletons. Notes on the study in general: The recipient marrow held GvH clones, and some of them showed up first in ileum or blood.

V was trimmed by 2 bases and J by 4 bases, leaving 12 bases between them. This CDR3 has 15 amino acids. CDR1 is LNHNV and CDR2 is YYDKDF in the germline V gene (reference sequence). The source material was unstimulated CD4+ T cells sorted from spleen or lymph node cells, sampled before transplant. The TCR sequence derives from a human donor who was the organ donor for an intestinal transplant. The V call is TRBV15, the J call TRBJ1-5; a possible D gene is TRBD1 (5 bases). The CDR3 sequence: CATSRPGSLNQPQHF. The DNA of the CDR3 is TGTGCCACCAGCAGACCAGGGAGCCTAAATCAGCCCCAGCATTTT.